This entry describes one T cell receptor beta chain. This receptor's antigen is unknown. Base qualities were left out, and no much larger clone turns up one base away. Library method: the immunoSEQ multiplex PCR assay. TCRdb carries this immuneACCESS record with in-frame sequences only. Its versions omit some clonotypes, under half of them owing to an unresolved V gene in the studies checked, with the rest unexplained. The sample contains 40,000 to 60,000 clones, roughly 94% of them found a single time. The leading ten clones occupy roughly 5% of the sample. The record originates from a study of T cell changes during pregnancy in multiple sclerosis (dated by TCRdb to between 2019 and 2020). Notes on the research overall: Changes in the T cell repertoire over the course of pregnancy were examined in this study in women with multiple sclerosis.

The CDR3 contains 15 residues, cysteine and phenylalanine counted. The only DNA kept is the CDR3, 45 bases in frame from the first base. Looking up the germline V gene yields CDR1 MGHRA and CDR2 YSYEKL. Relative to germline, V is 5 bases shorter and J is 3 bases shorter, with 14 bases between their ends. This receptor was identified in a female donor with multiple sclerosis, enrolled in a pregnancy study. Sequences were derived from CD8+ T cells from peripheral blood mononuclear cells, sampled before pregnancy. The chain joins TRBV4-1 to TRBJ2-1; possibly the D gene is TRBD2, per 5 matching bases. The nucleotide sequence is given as TGCGCCAGCAGCGAAAGGAAGGACTTCTACAATGAGCAGTTCTTC. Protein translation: CASSERKDFYNEQFF.